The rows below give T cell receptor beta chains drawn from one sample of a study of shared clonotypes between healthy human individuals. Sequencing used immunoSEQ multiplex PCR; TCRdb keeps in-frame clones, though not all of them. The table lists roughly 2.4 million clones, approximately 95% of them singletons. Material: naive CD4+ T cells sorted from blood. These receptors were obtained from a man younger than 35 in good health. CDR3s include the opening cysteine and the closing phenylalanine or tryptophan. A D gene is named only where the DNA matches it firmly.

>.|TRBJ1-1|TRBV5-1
CASSLDLYTEAFF
TGCGCCAGCAGCTTGGACTTATACACTGAAGCTTTCTTT
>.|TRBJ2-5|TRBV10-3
CAISESTPQETQYF
TGTGCCATCAGTGAGTCGACTCCGCAAGAGACCCAGTACTTC
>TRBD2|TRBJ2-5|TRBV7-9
CASSFSGGAETQYF
TGTGCCAGCAGCTTTAGCGGGGGTGCAGAGACCCAGTACTTC
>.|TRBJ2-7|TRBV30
CAWSDTGEQYF
TGTGCCTGGAGCGATACGGGAGAGCAGTACTTC
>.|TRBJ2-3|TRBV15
CATSSHGWGREDTQYF
TGTGCCACCAGCTCCCACGGGTGGGGGCGCGAAGATACGCAGTATTTT
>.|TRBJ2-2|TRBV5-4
CASSMAGNNTGELFF
TGTGCCAGCAGCATGGCTGGGAACAACACCGGGGAGCTGTTTTTT
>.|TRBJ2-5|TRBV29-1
CSVTQATETQYF
TGCAGCGTTACCCAGGCCACAGAGACCCAGTACTTC
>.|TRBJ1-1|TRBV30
CAWSPGAEAFF
TGTGCCTGGAGTCCGGGGGCTGAAGCTTTCTTT
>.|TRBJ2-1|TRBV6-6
CASSTPSASSYNEQFF
TGTGCCAGCAGTACCCCCAGCGCGAGCTCCTACAATGAGCAGTTCTTC
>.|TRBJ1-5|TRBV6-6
CASSYGGSNQPQHF
TGTGCCAGCAGTTACGGTGGTAGCAATCAGCCCCAGCATTTT